This note documents a single TCR beta chain sequence. What it recognizes is unknown. These data are taken from a study of OX40 agonist ivuxolimab in advanced cancers. Turning to the study itself: Clinicians treated patients with ivuxolimab, an agonistic anti-OX40 (CD134) antibody. Notes on the study in general: Both blood CD4+ and CD8+ T cells showed clonal growth by week 6 at 0.1 to 3.0 mg/kg. CD8+ T cells (on average) carried more expanded clones than CD4+ T cells.

CDR3 length equals 15 residues. Germline V gene lookup returns CDR1 KGHSH and CDR2 LQKENI. The J segment lost 5 bases and the V segment lost 5 bases, leaving 9 bases of the junction unmatched. Generated by immunoSEQ multiplex PCR, the TCRdb table keeps only in-frame clones and is missing some. The sample has approximately 96,000 clones; about 90% are singletons. The receptor's source is an adult with an advanced solid tumor such as melanoma, head and neck, liver or kidney cancer. This sample comprised CD4+ or CD8+ T cells sorted from blood, obtained in a trial of the OX40 agonist ivuxolimab. The chain combines TRBV18 with TRBJ2-5; 9 bases fit TRBD2. Here the CDR3 DNA reads TGTGCCAGCTCAACGGGGCTAGCGGGAACGGAGACCCAGTACTTC. This encodes CASSTGLAGTETQYF.